Below are 27 T cell receptor beta chains sequenced from a single sample in a study of blood T cell repertoires in COVID-19. Using immunoSEQ multiplex PCR, the repertoire was profiled, and TCRdb retains in-frame clones only, with some absent. The data contain about 170,000 clones, around 82% of them singletons. Input material: peripheral blood. These receptors came from a woman in her 70s who had recovered from COVID-19.

The chain recombines TRBV27 with TRBJ2-3; TRBD2 agrees at 9 bases. This CDR3 contains 16 residues. From germline, CDR1 is MNHEY and CDR2 SMNVEV (reference sequence). V was pared by 6 bases and J by 8 bases, with 15 bases of the junction left unmatched. CDR3 DNA: TGTGCCAGCAGCGCACCGGGACTAGCAGCCTGGGGTACGCAGTATTTT. Residues: CASSAPGLAAWGTQYF.

The gene calls are TRBV9 and TRBJ2-7; 10 nucleotides line up with TRBD2. The CDR3 has 17 residues. The germline gives CDR1 SGDLS, CDR2 YYNGEE. Trimming removed 0 bases from V and 7 bases from J; junction bases left unmatched: 13. CDR3: CASSVAPLAGAPWEQYF. CDR3 nucleotides: TGTGCCAGCAGCGTAGCCCCTCTAGCGGGAGCTCCTTGGGAGCAGTACTTC.

The genes are TRBV4-3 and TRBJ2-7; no firm D call. The CDR3 consists of 14 residues. The V and J ends lost 1 base and 2 bases respectively, with 9 bases between them. Germline values: CDR1 LGHNA, CDR2 YSLEER. The CDR3 spells CASSQVTDTYEQYF. As DNA, the CDR3 is TGCGCCAGCAGCCAAGTCACAGACACCTACGAGCAGTACTTC.

This chain uses TRBV6-6 with TRBJ1-2; 7 bases are a match to TRBD1. The trim removed 0 bases at V and 7 bases at J, leaving 5 bases unmatched. CDR3 size: 14 residues. CDR1 and CDR2 (germline): MNHNY, SVGAGI (reference sequence). CDR3 loop: CASSYSGQDGGYTF. DNA for the CDR3: TGTGCCAGCAGTTACTCCGGACAGGACGGTGGCTACACCTTC.

The chain carries TRBV6-6 and TRBJ2-7; D is ambiguous. Trimming stripped 6 bases from V and 6 bases from J, with 12 bases between. The CDR3 covers 12 residues. Per the germline V gene, CDR1 is MNHNY and CDR2 is SVGAGI (reference sequence). In nucleotides, the CDR3 is TGTGCCAGCAGGGGCTTAGAAGGCGAGCAGTACTTC. Translated: CASRGLEGEQYF.

The rearrangement links TRBV4-3 to TRBJ1-6, with D hard to call. CDR3 length equals 12 residues. Trimming shortened V by 6 bases and J by 9 bases, and 9 bases separated the two germline ends. The germline V gene encodes CDR1 LGHNA and CDR2 YSLEER. CDR3 loop: CASSVNSSPLHF. The DNA of the CDR3 is TGCGCCAGCAGTGTCAACAGTTCACCCCTCCACTTT.

The chain links TRBV9 to TRBJ2-7; TRBD2 might be the D (6 bases). Germline CDR1 is SGDLS and CDR2 is YYNGEE. The V end lost 4 bases, the J end lost 1 base, and 18 bases lay between the germline ends. CDR3 size: 16 residues. The CDR3 region is CASSPGSEYRSYEQYF. The DNA of the CDR3 is TGTGCCAGCAGCCCCGGGAGCGAGTATAGGTCCTACGAGCAGTACTTC. Full variable domain (outside the CDR3, taken from reference TRBV9 and TRBJ2-7): DSGVTQTPKHLITATGQRVTLRCSPRSGDLSVYWYQQSLDQGLQFLIQYYNGEERAKGNILERFSAQQFPDLHSELNLSSLELGDSALYFCASSPGSEYRSYEQYFGPGTRLTVT.

The rearrangement uses TRBV18 and TRBJ1-6; D might be TRBD1 (5 bases). V lost 3 bases, J lost 7 bases, and 13 bases lay in between. The CDR3 loop spans 15 amino acids. Looked up from germline, CDR1 is KGHSH and CDR2 is LQKENI. CDR3 nucleotides: TGTGCCAGCTCACCCTCGCGGGGGGAGAATTCACCCCTCCACTTT. Translated, it gives CASSPSRGENSPLHF.

This chain joins TRBV6-1 and TRBJ1-6; 8 bases map to TRBD1. This CDR3 spans 14 amino acids. In germline, CDR1 is MNHNS, CDR2 SASEGT. V dropped 0 bases and J dropped 13; count of bases not matched to a gene: 5. Here the CDR3 DNA reads TGTGCCAGCAGTGAAGCGGGACAGGTTCGTCCCCTCCACTTT. Amino acid sequence: CASSEAGQVRPLHF.

The chain joins TRBV18 to TRBJ2-5; D not certain. Germline V lookup: CDR1 KGHSH, CDR2 LQKENI. The CDR3 extends over 13 amino acids. V was clipped by 2 bases and J by 1 base, with 5 bases between them. DNA of the CDR3: TGTGCCAGCTCACCATCTCCCCAAGAGACCCAGTACTTC. Translation gives CASSPSPQETQYF. The full variable domain, completed using reference TRBV18 and TRBJ2-5, is NAGVMQNPRHLVRRRGQEARLRCSPMKGHSHVYWYRQLPEEGLKFMVYLQKENIIDESGMPKERFSAEFPKEGPSILRIQQVVRGDSAAYFCASSPSPQETQYFGPGTRLLVL.

The rearrangement uses TRBV19 and TRBJ2-1, with a tentative D call TRBD2 (5 bases). V lost 7 bases to trimming and J lost 0 bases, with 16 bases between them. This CDR3 region has 16 residues. CDR1 and CDR2 (germline): LNHDA, SQIVND (reference sequence). CDR3 nucleotide sequence: TGTGCCAGTATGTCCCTACTAGTCAGCTCCTACAATGAGCAGTTCTTC. It translates to CASMSLLVSSYNEQFF.

This chain uses TRBV6-5 with TRBJ2-1, with 9 bases that match TRBD2. This CDR3 comprises 14 residues. The trim removed 6 bases at V and 8 bases at J, leaving 8 bases unmatched. CDR1 and CDR2 from the germline V gene are MNHEY and SVGAGI. The CDR3 DNA is TGTGCCAGCAGGCGACTGGCGGGAGGGCATGAGCAGTTCTTC. It encodes CASRRLAGGHEQFF.

The chain has TRBV3-1 (or the pseudogene TRBV3-2) and TRBJ1-1, with D unclear. The CDR3 has 13 amino acids. V was trimmed by 4 bases and J by 1 base, leaving 7 bases between them. Germline loops: CDR1 LGHDT, CDR2 YNNKEL (reference sequence). DNA of the CDR3: TGTGCCAGCAGCCCACAGCCGAACACTGAAGCTTTCTTT. Encoded protein: CASSPQPNTEAFF.

This chain joins TRBV7-8 and TRBJ1-1, with TRBD1 as a possible D gene (5 bases). The CDR3 runs 14 residues. The ends were cut back, 5 bases at V and 3 bases at J, with 13 bases in the middle. Germline lookup yields CDR1 SGHVS and CDR2 FQNEAQ. CDR3 in amino acids: CASSPGGGYTEAFF. The CDR3 DNA sequence: TGTGCCAGCAGCCCTGGGGGGGGGTACACTGAAGCTTTCTTT.

The J gene is TRBJ2-7, the V gene TRBV6-1; a weak D match, TRBD1 (7 bases). Germline V lookup: CDR1 MNHNS, CDR2 SASEGT. V shed 1 base and J shed 12 bases, with 28 bases lying between them. The CDR3 is made up of 17 amino acids. In DNA, the CDR3 is TGTGCCAGCAGTGAAGGTTCTTTTGGGTCAGGGGGGAATTTTGCGTACTTC. Translating it yields CASSEGSFGSGGNFAYF.

The chain combines TRBV3-1 (or the pseudogene TRBV3-2) with TRBJ1-2; 10 bases match TRBD1. The CDR3 has 14 amino acids. From germline, CDR1 is LGHDT and CDR2 YNNKEL (reference sequence). V dropped 5 bases and J dropped 8; count of bases not matched to a gene: 8. DNA for the CDR3: TGTGCCAGCAGCGCAAGACAGGGGGCGCCAGGCTACACCTTC. Amino acids: CASSARQGAPGYTF.

The J gene is TRBJ2-7, the V gene TRBV11-3; 9 nucleotides agree with TRBD2. The CDR3 consists of 13 residues. V lost 5 bases and J lost 3; bases outside the gene matches: 2. Germline values: CDR1 SGHNT, CDR2 YENEEA. This CDR3 is CASSMTSGYEQYF. DNA for the CDR3: TGTGCCAGCAGCATGACTAGCGGCTACGAGCAGTACTTC.

The gene calls are TRBV6-2 or TRBV6-3 and TRBJ1-2, with D unresolved. Germline loops: CDR1 MNHEY, CDR2 SVGEGT. The CDR3 consists of 15 residues. V lost 2 bases, J lost 4 bases, and 14 bases lay in between. The chain's CDR3 is CASSYRASRGYGYTF. The CDR3 DNA sequence: TGTGCCAGCAGTTACCGAGCGTCACGGGGCTATGGCTACACCTTC.

In its sample, this clone was seen many times. CDR3 DNA sequence: TGTGCCAGCTCACGGCCGCAGGACTATGGCTACACCTTC. Its protein is CASSRPQDYGYTF. The J gene is TRBJ1-2, the V gene TRBV18; D ambiguous. Between the trimmed V and J ends, which lost 4 bases and 3 bases, there was a span of 9 bases. This CDR3 is built from 13 residues. CDR1 is KGHSH and CDR2 is LQKENI in the germline V gene.

The chain employs TRBV6-2 or TRBV6-3 and TRBJ1-4; 7 nucleotides agree with TRBD1. The CDR3 has 15 residues. Germline V CDR1 and CDR2: MNHEY, SVGEGT. The V segment lost 4 bases and the J segment 3 bases; nucleotides outside the gene matches: 5. CDR3 sequence (DNA): TGTGCCAGCAGTTCAGGGGGGTCGTCTAATGAAAAACTGTTTTTT. Protein sequence: CASSSGGSSNEKLFF.

The chain is built from TRBV5-8 and TRBJ1-4; 9 positions match TRBD1. The V and J ends lost 0 bases and 7 bases, in that order; junction bases with no gene match: 10. The CDR3 runs to 17 residues. Germline values: CDR1 SGHTS, CDR2 YDEGEE. In DNA form, the CDR3 reads TGTGCCAGCAGCTTGGAGGGGGACCGGGACAGGGCTGAAAAACTGTTTTTT. This codes for CASSLEGDRDRAEKLFF. The full variable domain, completed using reference TRBV5-8 and TRBJ1-4, is EAGVTQSPTHLIKTRGQQATLRCSPISGHTSVYWYQQALGLGLQFLLWYDEGEERNRGNFPPRFSGRQFPNYSSELNVNALELEDSALYLCASSLEGDRDRAEKLFFGSGTQLSVL.

The gene calls are TRBV12-3 or TRBV12-4 and TRBJ2-7; 7 positions agree with TRBD2. V lost 7 bases to trimming and J lost 9 bases; unmatched junction nucleotides: 12. CDR3 size: 13 residues. This CDR3 reads CASTAAARGVQYF. In DNA, the CDR3 is TGTGCCAGCACCGCCGCGGCTCGGGGGGTGCAGTACTTC.

This rearrangement joins TRBV6-2 or TRBV6-3 to TRBJ2-7, with D uncertain. Germline V CDR1 and CDR2: MNHEY, SVGEGT. The V end lost 3 bases, the J end lost 0 bases, and 9 bases lay between the germline ends. This CDR3 region has 14 residues. CDR3 nucleotide sequence: TGTGCCAGCAGTTATCACAGCAGCTCCTACGAGCAGTACTTC. Its translation: CASSYHSSSYEQYF.

The CDR3 spells CATQTSGAAKNIQYF. The CDR3 coding sequence is TGTGCCACCCAGACTAGCGGGGCAGCCAAAAACATTCAGTACTTC. The chain recombines TRBV11-2 with TRBJ2-4; 11 positions match TRBD2. V shed 10 bases, J shed 0 bases, and the junction held 5 bases outside the gene matches. The CDR3 loop spans 15 amino acids. Germline loops: CDR1 SGHAT, CDR2 FQNNGV.

V is TRBV12-3 or TRBV12-4 and J is TRBJ1-4; 7 bases fit TRBD1. The CDR3 sequence is 12 residues long. The V and J ends lost 8 bases and 13 bases, in that order; junction bases with no gene match: 10. CDR3 protein: CASGMAGTALFF. The CDR3 coding sequence is TGTGCCAGCGGTATGGCCGGGACAGCACTGTTTTTT.

The genes are TRBV15 and TRBJ2-1; possibly TRBD2 for D (7 bases). The CDR3 is 16 amino acids. Trimming took off 3 bases at V and 0 bases at J, with 12 bases between the two ends. Germline V gives CDR1 LNHNV, CDR2 YYDKDF (reference sequence). The CDR3 coding sequence is TGTGCCACCAGCAGGCCGGGGGGCAGCTCCTACAATGAGCAGTTCTTC. Translated: CATSRPGGSSYNEQFF.

This clone came up a few times. The V and J genes are TRBV4-1 and TRBJ2-2, with TRBD2 matching 14 bases. Germline CDR1 is MGHRA and CDR2 is YSYEKL. The length of the CDR3 is 19 residues. The junction had 10 bases not matched to a gene; V was cut back by 3 bases and J by 4 bases. This CDR3 reads CASSQPGLAGGPGTGELFF. Written as DNA, the CDR3 is TGCGCCAGCAGCCAGCCCGGACTAGCGGGGGGCCCGGGCACCGGGGAGCTGTTTTTT.